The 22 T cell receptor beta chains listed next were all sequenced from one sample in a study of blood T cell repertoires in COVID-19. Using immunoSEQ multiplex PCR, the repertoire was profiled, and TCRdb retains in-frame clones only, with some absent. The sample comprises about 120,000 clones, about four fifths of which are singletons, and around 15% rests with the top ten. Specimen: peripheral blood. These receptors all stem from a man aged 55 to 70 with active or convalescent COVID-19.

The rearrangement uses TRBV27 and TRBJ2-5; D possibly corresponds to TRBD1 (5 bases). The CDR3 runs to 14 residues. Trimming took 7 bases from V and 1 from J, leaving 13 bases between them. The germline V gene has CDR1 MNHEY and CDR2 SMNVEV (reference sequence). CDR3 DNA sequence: TGTGCCAGCATGAGATATGGGGCCCAAGAGACCCAGTACTTC. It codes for CASMRYGAQETQYF.

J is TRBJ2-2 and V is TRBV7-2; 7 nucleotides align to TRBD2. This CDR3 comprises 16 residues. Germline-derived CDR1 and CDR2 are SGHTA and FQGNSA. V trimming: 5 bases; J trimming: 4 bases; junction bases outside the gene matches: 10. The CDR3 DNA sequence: TGTGCCAGCAGCCCCGTGGGAGGGAGACCCACCGGGGAGCTGTTTTTT. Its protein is CASSPVGGRPTGELFF.

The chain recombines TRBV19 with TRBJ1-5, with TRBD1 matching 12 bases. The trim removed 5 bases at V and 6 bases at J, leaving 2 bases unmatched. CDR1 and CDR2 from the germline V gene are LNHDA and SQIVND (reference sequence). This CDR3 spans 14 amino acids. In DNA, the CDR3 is TGTGCCAGTAGTGGGACAGGGGGCTTTCAGCCCCAGCATTTT. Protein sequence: CASSGTGGFQPQHF.

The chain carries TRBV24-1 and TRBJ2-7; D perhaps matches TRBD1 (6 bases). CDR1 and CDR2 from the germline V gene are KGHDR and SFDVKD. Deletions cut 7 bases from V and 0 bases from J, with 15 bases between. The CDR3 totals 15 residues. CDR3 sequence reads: CATSSSDSLSYEQYF. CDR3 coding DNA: TGTGCCACCAGCTCTTCGGACAGTCTCTCCTACGAGCAGTACTTC.

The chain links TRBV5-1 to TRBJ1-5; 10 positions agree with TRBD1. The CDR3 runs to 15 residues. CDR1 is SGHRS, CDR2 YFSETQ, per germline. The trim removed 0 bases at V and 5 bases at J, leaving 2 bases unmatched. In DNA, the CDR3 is TGCGCCAGCAGCTTGGGTGGACAGGGGGATCAGCCCCAGCATTTT. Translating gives CASSLGGQGDQPQHF.

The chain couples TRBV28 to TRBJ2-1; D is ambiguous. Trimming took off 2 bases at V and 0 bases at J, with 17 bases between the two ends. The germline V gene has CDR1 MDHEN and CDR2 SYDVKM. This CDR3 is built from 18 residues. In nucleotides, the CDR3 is TGTGCCAGCAGTTTACCGTACCGTGACTTCCGCTCCTACAATGAGCAGTTCTTC. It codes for CASSLPYRDFRSYNEQFF.

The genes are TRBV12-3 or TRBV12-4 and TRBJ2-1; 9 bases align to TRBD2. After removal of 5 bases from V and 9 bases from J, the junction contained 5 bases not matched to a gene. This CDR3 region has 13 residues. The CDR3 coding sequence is TGTGCCAGCAGTCCTGATAGCGGGAGTGAGCAGTTCTTC. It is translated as CASSPDSGSEQFF.

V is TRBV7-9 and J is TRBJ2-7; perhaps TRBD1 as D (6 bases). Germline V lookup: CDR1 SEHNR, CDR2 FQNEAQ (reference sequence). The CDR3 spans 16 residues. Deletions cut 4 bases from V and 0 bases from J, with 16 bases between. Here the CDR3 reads CASSSRWTVSSYEQYF. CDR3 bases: TGTGCCAGCAGCTCTCGCTGGACAGTGAGCTCCTACGAGCAGTACTTC.

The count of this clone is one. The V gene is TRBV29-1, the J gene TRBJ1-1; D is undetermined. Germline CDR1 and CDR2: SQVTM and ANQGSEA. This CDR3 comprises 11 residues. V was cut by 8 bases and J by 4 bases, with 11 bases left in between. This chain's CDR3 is CSSDGVTEAFF. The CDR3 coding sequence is TGCAGCTCGGACGGAGTCACTGAAGCTTTCTTT.

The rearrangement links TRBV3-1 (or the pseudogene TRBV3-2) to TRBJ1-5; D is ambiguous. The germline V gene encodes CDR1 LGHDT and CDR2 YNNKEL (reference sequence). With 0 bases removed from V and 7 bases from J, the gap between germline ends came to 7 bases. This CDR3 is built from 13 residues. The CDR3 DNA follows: TGTGCCAGCAGCCAAGATCGAGGGCAGCCCCAGCATTTT. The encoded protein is CASSQDRGQPQHF.

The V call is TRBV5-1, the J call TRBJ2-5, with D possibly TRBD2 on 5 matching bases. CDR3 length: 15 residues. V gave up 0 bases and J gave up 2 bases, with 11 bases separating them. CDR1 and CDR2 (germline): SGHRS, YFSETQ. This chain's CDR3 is CASSLGAGVQETQYF. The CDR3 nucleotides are TGCGCCAGCAGCTTGGGGGCCGGGGTGCAAGAGACCCAGTACTTC. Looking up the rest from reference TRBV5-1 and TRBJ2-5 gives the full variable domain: KAGVTQTPRYLIKTRGQQVTLSCSPISGHRSVSWYQQTPGQGLQFLFEYFSETQRNKGNFPGRFSGRQFSNSRSEMNVSTLELGDSALYLCASSLGAGVQETQYFGPGTRLLVL.

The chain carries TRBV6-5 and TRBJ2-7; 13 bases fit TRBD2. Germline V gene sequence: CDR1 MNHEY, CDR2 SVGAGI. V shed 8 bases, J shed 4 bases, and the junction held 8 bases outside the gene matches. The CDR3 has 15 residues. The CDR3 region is CASSSGLAGRYEQYF. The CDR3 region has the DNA TGTGCCAGCTCCTCGGGACTAGCGGGACGTTACGAGCAGTACTTC.

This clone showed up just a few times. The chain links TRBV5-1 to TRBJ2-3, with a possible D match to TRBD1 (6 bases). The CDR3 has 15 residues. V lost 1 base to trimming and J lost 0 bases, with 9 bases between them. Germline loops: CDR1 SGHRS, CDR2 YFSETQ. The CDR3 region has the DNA TGCGCCAGCAGCTTGAATCAGGGGAGCACAGATACGCAGTATTTT. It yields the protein CASSLNQGSTDTQYF.

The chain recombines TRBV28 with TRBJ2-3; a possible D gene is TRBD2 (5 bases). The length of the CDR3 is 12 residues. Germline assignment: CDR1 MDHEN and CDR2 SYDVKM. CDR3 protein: CATSGNTDTQYF. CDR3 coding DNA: TGTGCAACGTCGGGGAACACAGATACGCAGTATTTT.

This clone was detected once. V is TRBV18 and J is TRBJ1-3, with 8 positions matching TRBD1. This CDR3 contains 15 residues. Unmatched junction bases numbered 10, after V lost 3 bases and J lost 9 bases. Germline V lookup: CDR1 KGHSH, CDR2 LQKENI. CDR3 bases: TGTGCCAGCTCACCGGGACAGGACGTACGACGCACCATATATTTT. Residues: CASSPGQDVRRTIYF.

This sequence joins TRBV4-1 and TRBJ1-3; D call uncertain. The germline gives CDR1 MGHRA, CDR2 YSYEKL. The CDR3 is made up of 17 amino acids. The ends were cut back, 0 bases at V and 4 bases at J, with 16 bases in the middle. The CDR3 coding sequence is TGCGCCAGCAGCCAAGAGTCCATCGAACAGCTAGGAAACACCATATATTTT. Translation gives CASSQESIEQLGNTIYF.

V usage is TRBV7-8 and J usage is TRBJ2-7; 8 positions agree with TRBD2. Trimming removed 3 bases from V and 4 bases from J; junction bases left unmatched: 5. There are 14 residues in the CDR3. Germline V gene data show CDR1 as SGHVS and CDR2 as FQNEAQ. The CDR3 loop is CASSFYLAGYEQYF. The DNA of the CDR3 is TGTGCCAGCAGCTTTTACCTAGCGGGTTACGAGCAGTACTTC.

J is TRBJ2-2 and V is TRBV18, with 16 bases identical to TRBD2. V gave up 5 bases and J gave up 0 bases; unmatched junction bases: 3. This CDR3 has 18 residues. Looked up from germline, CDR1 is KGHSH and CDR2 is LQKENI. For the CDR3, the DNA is TGTGCCAGCTCATCGGGACTAGCGGGAGGGTCGAACACCGGGGAGCTGTTTTTT. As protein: CASSSGLAGGSNTGELFF.

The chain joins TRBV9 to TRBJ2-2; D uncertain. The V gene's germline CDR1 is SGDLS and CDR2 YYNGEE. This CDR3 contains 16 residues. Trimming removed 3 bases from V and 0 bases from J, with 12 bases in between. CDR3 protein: CASSAQASTNTGELFF. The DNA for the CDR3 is TGTGCCAGCAGCGCGCAGGCCTCGACGAACACCGGGGAGCTGTTTTTT.

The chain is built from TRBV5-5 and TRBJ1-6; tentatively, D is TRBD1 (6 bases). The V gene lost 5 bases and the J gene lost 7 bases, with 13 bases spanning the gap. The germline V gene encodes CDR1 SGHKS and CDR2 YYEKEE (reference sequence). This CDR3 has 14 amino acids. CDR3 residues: CASRRTAGNSPLHF. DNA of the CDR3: TGTGCCAGCAGGCGGACAGCGGGAAATTCACCCCTCCACTTT.

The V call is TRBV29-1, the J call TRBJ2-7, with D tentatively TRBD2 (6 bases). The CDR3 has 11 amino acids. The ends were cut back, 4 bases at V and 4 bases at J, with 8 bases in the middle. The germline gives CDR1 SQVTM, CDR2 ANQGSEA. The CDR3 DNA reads TGCAGCGTTGCGGGGAGGTACGAGCAGTACTTC. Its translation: CSVAGRYEQYF.

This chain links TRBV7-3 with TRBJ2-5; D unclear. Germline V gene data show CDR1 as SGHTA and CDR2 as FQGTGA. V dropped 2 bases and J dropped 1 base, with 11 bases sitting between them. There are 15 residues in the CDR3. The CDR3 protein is CASSLFPGGQETQYF. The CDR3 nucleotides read TGTGCCAGCAGCTTATTCCCCGGCGGCCAAGAGACCCAGTACTTC.